The 30 T cell receptor beta chains presented below share a single source sample, sequenced in a study of shared clonotypes between healthy human individuals. Method: immunoSEQ multiplex PCR; TCRdb's copy keeps in-frame clones and lacks some. The sample lists some 2.1 million clones, around 95% occurring once. The sequenced sample was naive CD4+ T cells sorted from blood. The sample's subset: CD45RA+ positively selected. The origin of the receptors is a man younger than 35 in good health.

This rearrangement joins TRBV10-2 to TRBJ2-3, with 7 bases that match TRBD2. The V gene's germline CDR1 is WSHSY and CDR2 SAAADI. There are 20 residues in the CDR3. Losses at the gene ends were 3 bases for V and 2 bases for J; bases not matched to a gene: 20. The CDR3 sequence: CASSDKTSPVWVTHTDTQYF. CDR3 in DNA: TGCGCCAGCAGTGACAAGACTAGCCCGGTGTGGGTGACCCACACAGATACGCAGTATTTT.

This rearrangement joins TRBV9 to TRBJ2-1; D gene unclear. This CDR3 has 17 residues. The ends were cut back, 0 bases at V and 0 bases at J, with 13 bases in the middle. Germline V CDR1 and CDR2: SGDLS, YYNGEE. Here the CDR3 DNA reads TGTGCCAGCAGCGTAGTCGATAGCCGTAACTCCTACAATGAGCAGTTCTTC. Its protein is CASSVVDSRNSYNEQFF.

The genes are TRBV7-3 and TRBJ2-1, with 8 bases matching TRBD2. Germline lookup yields CDR1 SGHTA and CDR2 FQGTGA. The CDR3 length is 15 residues. Trimming cost V 5 bases and J 4 bases; bases outside gene matches: 7. CDR3 DNA sequence: TGTGCCAGCAGCCCCCCGGGACTAGGTTACAATGAGCAGTTCTTC. Translation: CASSPPGLGYNEQFF.

This chain joins TRBV6-5 and TRBJ1-1, with D unresolved. The length of the CDR3 is 13 residues. The germline gives CDR1 MNHEY, CDR2 SVGAGI. Trimming cost V 5 bases and J 5 bases, with 12 bases left between them. In DNA, the CDR3 is TGTGCCAGCAGTACTCCCGGGGAGACTGAAGCTTTCTTT. As protein: CASSTPGETEAFF.

This chain joins TRBV7-2 and TRBJ2-7, with D possibly called TRBD1 or TRBD2 (6 bases each). This CDR3 is 14 amino acids long. Germline V gene data show CDR1 as SGHTA and CDR2 as FQGNSA. The V end lost 5 bases, the J end lost 7 bases, and 18 bases lay between the germline ends. The CDR3 DNA reads TGTGCCAGCAGCCCCGCGCCGGGGGCGCTGGAGCAGTACTTC. This encodes CASSPAPGALEQYF.

CDR3 in amino acids: CASSQGTRGSETQYF. In nucleotides, the CDR3 is TGCGCCAGCAGCCAAGGGACTAGGGGATCGGAGACCCAGTACTTC. The genes are TRBV4-1 and TRBJ2-5; 7 bases align to TRBD2. CDR1 is MGHRA and CDR2 is YSYEKL in the germline V gene. J was trimmed by 5 bases and V by 1 base; bases with no gene match: 7. This CDR3 spans 15 amino acids.

The rearrangement uses TRBV7-2 and TRBJ2-2; 12 bases are a match to TRBD2. V lost 1 base to trimming and J lost 4 bases; unmatched junction nucleotides: 7. Per germline, CDR1 SGHTA and CDR2 FQGNSA. This CDR3 is built from 18 residues. DNA for the CDR3: TGTGCCAGCAGCTTAGGACCTAGCGGGAGGGGTAGCACCGGGGAGCTGTTTTTT. The encoded protein is CASSLGPSGRGSTGELFF.

This clone was seen a single time. The rearrangement uses TRBV5-8 and TRBJ1-2, with D perhaps TRBD1 (5 bases). Germline assignment: CDR1 SGHTS and CDR2 YDEGEE. The V and J ends lost 6 bases and 8 bases respectively, with 17 bases between them. CDR3 size: 13 residues. The CDR3 coding sequence is TGTGCCAGCATCACCCGGCAGGGCAAGGGCTACACCTTC. Translating it yields CASITRQGKGYTF. The whole variable domain, remainder taken from reference TRBV5-8 and TRBJ1-2, is EAGVTQSPTHLIKTRGQQATLRCSPISGHTSVYWYQQALGLGLQFLLWYDEGEERNRGNFPPRFSGRQFPNYSSELNVNALELEDSALYLCASITRQGKGYTFGSGTRLTVV.

This chain uses TRBV7-9 with TRBJ1-1; TRBD1 is a possible D gene (5 bases). Trimming took 7 bases from V and 8 from J, leaving 23 bases between them. The CDR3 is 15 residues long. Germline-derived CDR1 and CDR2 are SEHNR and FQNEAQ (reference sequence). The CDR3 is CASTTIQARREEAFF. CDR3 DNA sequence: TGTGCCAGCACCACTATTCAGGCTCGCAGGGAAGAAGCTTTCTTT.

This sequence joins TRBV5-1 and TRBJ2-7; 8 nucleotides agree with TRBD1. The CDR3 extends over 15 amino acids. Germline V gene sequence: CDR1 SGHRS, CDR2 YFSETQ. The V gene end was trimmed by 2 bases and the J gene end by 3 bases; junction bases not matched to a gene: 7. The CDR3 here is CASSFTGQVDYEQYF. The CDR3, as DNA: TGCGCCAGCAGCTTTACGGGACAGGTGGACTACGAGCAGTACTTC.

The rearrangement joins TRBV10-3 to TRBJ2-3; a weak D match, TRBD2 (6 bases). This CDR3 spans 17 amino acids. V was shortened by 2 bases and J by 10 bases, with 25 bases between the two germline ends. Germline CDR1 is ENHRY and CDR2 is SYGVKD. CDR3 loop: CAISEPAGRVEFKAQYF. CDR3 nucleotide sequence: TGTGCCATCAGTGAGCCTGCCGGGAGAGTGGAGTTTAAAGCGCAGTATTTT.

This clone was detected a few times. This rearrangement joins TRBV14 to TRBJ1-2; D is uncertain. Germline V gives CDR1 SGHDN, CDR2 FVKESK. Trimming removed 2 bases from V and 0 bases from J, with 10 bases in between. The CDR3 runs 15 residues. CDR3 protein: CASSQSRTPNYGYTF. Here the CDR3 DNA reads TGTGCCAGCAGCCAATCACGGACGCCTAACTATGGCTACACCTTC.

The chain uses TRBV25-1 and TRBJ1-1; D gene ambiguous. Germline V gene lookup returns CDR1 MGHDK and CDR2 SYGVNS. The CDR3 sequence is 14 residues long. With 2 bases removed from V and 5 bases from J, the gap between germline ends came to 12 bases. The CDR3 protein is CASSERGEGTEAFF. CDR3 DNA: TGTGCCAGCAGTGAACGGGGAGAAGGTACTGAAGCTTTCTTT.

The chain couples TRBV5-4 to TRBJ2-1; D is perhaps TRBD2 (5 bases). This CDR3 comprises 12 residues. Per the germline V gene, CDR1 is SGHNT and CDR2 is YYREEE (reference sequence). Trimming took 4 bases from V and 6 from J, leaving 8 bases between them. In DNA, the CDR3 is TGTGCCAGCAGCCGGACTGTCAATGAGCAGTTCTTC. The encoded protein is CASSRTVNEQFF.

This chain joins TRBV5-1 and TRBJ2-5; 8 bases line up with TRBD1. Per the germline V gene, CDR1 is SGHRS and CDR2 is YFSETQ. With 1 base clipped from V and 2 bases from J, the junction kept 7 bases outside the gene matches. The CDR3 runs 16 residues. CDR3 coding DNA: TGCGCCAGCAGCTTGACAGGGGGGACCTTACAAGAGACCCAGTACTTC. Protein product: CASSLTGGTLQETQYF.

About this clone itself: Other DNA sequences of this sample code for an identical CDR3. The J gene is TRBJ2-1, the V gene TRBV5-1; no definite D call. V lost 0 bases to trimming and J lost 9 bases, with 4 bases between them. The CDR3 runs 11 residues. Germline lookup yields CDR1 SGHRS and CDR2 YFSETQ. The CDR3 nucleotides read TGCGCCAGCAGCTTGGGGGGTGAGCAGTTCTTC. Amino acid sequence: CASSLGGEQFF.

The V call is TRBV4-2, the J call TRBJ1-5; D is unclear. This CDR3 spans 14 amino acids. From germline, CDR1 is LGHNA and CDR2 YNFKEQ. Trimming shortened V by 1 base and J by 0 bases, and 4 bases separated the two germline ends. Here the CDR3 reads CASSQGDSNQPQHF. The CDR3 DNA reads TGTGCCAGCAGCCAAGGAGATAGCAATCAGCCCCAGCATTTT.

The chain combines TRBV5-4 with TRBJ2-2, with 9 bases matching TRBD2. V was pared by 4 bases and J by 2 bases, with 3 bases of the junction left unmatched. The length of the CDR3 is 15 residues. The germline CDR1 and CDR2 sequences are SGHNT and YYREEE (reference sequence). The CDR3 coding sequence is TGTGCCAGCAGCATCGGGACTAGCAACACCGGGGAGCTGTTTTTT. Its protein is CASSIGTSNTGELFF.

J is TRBJ2-5 and V is TRBV7-2; 7 bases line up with TRBD2. The CDR3 is 15 amino acids. CDR1 is SGHTA, CDR2 FQGNSA, per germline. V shed 5 bases, J shed 4 bases, and the junction held 10 bases outside the gene matches. The CDR3 region is CASSALGGGGETQYF. For the CDR3, the DNA is TGTGCCAGCAGCGCCCTCGGCGGGGGTGGAGAGACCCAGTACTTC.

The J gene is TRBJ2-1, the V gene TRBV5-1; D not certain. This CDR3 region has 11 residues. Trimming shortened V by 9 bases and J by 8 bases, and 12 bases separated the two germline ends. Germline-derived CDR1 and CDR2 are SGHRS and YFSETQ. CDR3 nucleotide sequence: TGCGCCACCCGGTCTTTTGATGAGCAGTTCTTC. This translates into CATRSFDEQFF.

This chain joins TRBV7-9 and TRBJ2-7, with 8 positions matching TRBD1. The CDR3 loop spans 13 amino acids. Germline-derived CDR1 and CDR2 are SEHNR and FQNEAQ (reference sequence). The junction had 3 bases not matched to a gene; V was cut back by 5 bases and J by 3 bases. CDR3 in DNA: TGTGCCAGCAGCCGGGACAGGTTCTACGAGCAGTACTTC. Amino acids: CASSRDRFYEQYF.

CDR3 sequence (DNA): TGTGCCATCAGTGAGTACAGGGAGGGAAATTCACCCCTCCACTTT. This encodes CAISEYREGNSPLHF. V gene TRBV10-3 combines with J gene TRBJ1-6; a weak D match, TRBD1 (6 bases). Trimming cost V 1 base and J 7 bases, with 11 bases left between them. From germline, CDR1 is ENHRY and CDR2 SYGVKD. This CDR3 spans 15 amino acids.

This chain links TRBV10-1 with TRBJ2-1, with TRBD1 matching over 11 bases. With V trimmed by 0 bases and J by 4 bases, 2 bases remained unmatched. There are 16 residues in the CDR3. Germline CDR1 is WNHNN and CDR2 is SYGVQD (reference sequence). The DNA of the CDR3 is TGCGCCAGCAGTGAGTCCGGGACAGGGGGTTACAATGAGCAGTTCTTC. Translated: CASSESGTGGYNEQFF.

In its sample, this clone was seen once. This chain joins TRBV4-2 and TRBJ2-1, with D hard to call. The germline V and J ends were trimmed by 1 base and 12 bases, with 13 bases remaining between them. CDR1 LGHNA and CDR2 YNFKEQ come from the germline V gene. This CDR3 spans 13 amino acids. Written as DNA, the CDR3 is TGTGCCAGCAGCCAAGGACTGGTCATAGGGCAGTTCTTC. This gives the protein CASSQGLVIGQFF.

Regarding this clone: Within the sample, other DNA sequences also encode this same CDR3. The CDR3 is CAISEGGVNQPQHF. In DNA, the CDR3 is TGTGCCATCAGTGAGGGGGGGGTAAATCAGCCCCAGCATTTT. The rearrangement joins TRBV10-3 to TRBJ1-5, with a weak D call TRBD1 (5 bases). Germline assignment: CDR1 ENHRY and CDR2 SYGVKD. V lost 2 bases, J lost 4 bases, and 9 bases lay in between. This CDR3 has 14 amino acids.

The chain joins TRBV5-5 to TRBJ1-5; TRBD1 agrees at 7 bases. The germline CDR1 and CDR2 sequences are SGHKS and YYEKEE (reference sequence). The CDR3 sequence is 15 residues long. With V trimmed by 0 bases and J by 7 bases, 7 bases remained unmatched. Written as DNA, the CDR3 is TGTGCCAGCAGCTTGGGACAGGGCCTGTGGCAGCCCCAGCATTTT. Protein: CASSLGQGLWQPQHF. The variable domain in full, with the rest retrieved from reference TRBV5-5 and TRBJ1-5, is DAGVTQSPTHLIKTRGQQVTLRCSPISGHKSVSWYQQVLGQGPQFIFQYYEKEERGRGNFPDRFSARQFPNYSSELNVNALLLGDSALYLCASSLGQGLWQPQHFGDGTRLSIL.

This clone appeared a few times. The sample holds other DNA sequences that translate to the same CDR3. The genes are TRBV9 and TRBJ1-1; no clear D. V shed 0 bases and J shed 1 base, with 4 bases lying between them. This CDR3 comprises 13 residues. CDR1 SGDLS and CDR2 YYNGEE come from the germline V gene. For the CDR3, the DNA is TGTGCCAGCAGCGTAGGACCGAACACTGAAGCTTTCTTT. Translation: CASSVGPNTEAFF.

This clone was seen only once. The genes are TRBV6-6 and TRBJ2-7; 14 bases align to TRBD2. Germline loops: CDR1 MNHNY, CDR2 SVGAGI (reference sequence). Germline trimming cut 2 bases from V and 3 bases from J; bases unmatched to any gene: 3. The CDR3 loop spans 16 amino acids. Here the CDR3 DNA reads TGTGCCAGCAGTTACGTCGGGACTAGCGGGAGCTACGAGCAGTACTTC. Amino acid sequence: CASSYVGTSGSYEQYF.

Worth noting for this clone: This sample includes further DNA sequences coding for the same CDR3. The chain is built from TRBV30 and TRBJ2-5; TRBD1 aligns across 7 bases. CDR1 is GTSNPN, CDR2 SVGIG, per germline (reference sequence). The junction had 2 bases not matched to a gene; V was cut back by 5 bases and J by 2 bases. The CDR3 length is 12 residues. CDR3 loop: CAWGTAQETQYF. In DNA form, the CDR3 reads TGTGCCTGGGGGACAGCTCAAGAGACCCAGTACTTC.

V is TRBV29-1 and J is TRBJ1-1, with TRBD1 as a possible D gene (6 bases). The V gene's germline CDR1 is SQVTM and CDR2 ANQGSEA. This CDR3 region has 14 residues. The ends were cut back, 2 bases at V and 3 bases at J, with 13 bases in the middle. CDR3 in amino acids: CSVELKGGHTEAFF. CDR3 in DNA: TGCAGCGTTGAATTAAAGGGGGGGCACACTGAAGCTTTCTTT.